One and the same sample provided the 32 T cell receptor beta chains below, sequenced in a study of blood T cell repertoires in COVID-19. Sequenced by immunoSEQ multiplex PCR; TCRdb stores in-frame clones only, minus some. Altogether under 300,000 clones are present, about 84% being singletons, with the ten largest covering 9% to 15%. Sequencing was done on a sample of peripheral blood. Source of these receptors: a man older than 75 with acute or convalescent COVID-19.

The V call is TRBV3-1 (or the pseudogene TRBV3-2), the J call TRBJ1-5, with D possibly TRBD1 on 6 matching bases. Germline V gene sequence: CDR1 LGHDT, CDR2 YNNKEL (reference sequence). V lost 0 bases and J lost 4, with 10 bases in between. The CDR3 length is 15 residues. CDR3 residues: CASSQDRGANQPQHF. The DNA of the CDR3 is TGTGCCAGCAGCCAAGACAGGGGAGCGAATCAGCCCCAGCATTTT.

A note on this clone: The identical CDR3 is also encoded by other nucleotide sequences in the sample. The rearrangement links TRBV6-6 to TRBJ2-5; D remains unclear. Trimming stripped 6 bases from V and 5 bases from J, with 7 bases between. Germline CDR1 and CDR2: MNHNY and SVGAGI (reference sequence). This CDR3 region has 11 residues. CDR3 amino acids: CASSPRETQYF. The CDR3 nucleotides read TGTGCCAGCAGCCCCCGGGAGACCCAGTACTTC.

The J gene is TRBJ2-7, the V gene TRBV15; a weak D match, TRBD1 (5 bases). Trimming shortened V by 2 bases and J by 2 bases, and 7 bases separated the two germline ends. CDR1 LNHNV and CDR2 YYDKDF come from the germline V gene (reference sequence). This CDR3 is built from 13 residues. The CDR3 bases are TGTGCCACCAGCAGACAGGGAACCTACGAGCAGTACTTC. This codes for CATSRQGTYEQYF.

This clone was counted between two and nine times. As DNA, the CDR3 is TGTGCCAGCAGCTCCGGACAGTTCAATCAGCCCCAGCATTTT. Amino acid sequence: CASSSGQFNQPQHF. The chain is built from TRBV7-2 and TRBJ1-5, with D maybe TRBD1 (6 bases). CDR3 length equals 14 residues. Per germline, CDR1 SGHTA and CDR2 FQGNSA. V lost 4 bases to trimming and J lost 3 bases, with 10 bases between them.

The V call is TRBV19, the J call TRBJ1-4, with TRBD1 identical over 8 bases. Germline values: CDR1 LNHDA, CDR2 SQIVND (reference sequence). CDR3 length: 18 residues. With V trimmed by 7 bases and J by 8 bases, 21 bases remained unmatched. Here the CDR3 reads CASKIPTPGQGGKEKLFF. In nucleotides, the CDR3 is TGTGCCAGTAAGATCCCAACCCCAGGACAGGGAGGAAAGGAAAAACTGTTTTTT.

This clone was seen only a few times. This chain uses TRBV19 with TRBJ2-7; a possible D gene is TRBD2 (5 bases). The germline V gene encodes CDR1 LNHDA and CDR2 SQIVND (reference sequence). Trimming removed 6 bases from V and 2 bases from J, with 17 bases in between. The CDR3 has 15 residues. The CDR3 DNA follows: TGTGCCAGTAGAACCACCGGGATGGATACCTACGAGCAGTACTTC. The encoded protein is CASRTTGMDTYEQYF.

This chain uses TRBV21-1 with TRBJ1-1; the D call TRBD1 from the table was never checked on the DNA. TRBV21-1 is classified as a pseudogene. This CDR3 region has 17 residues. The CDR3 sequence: CASLIQFLGTENTEAFF. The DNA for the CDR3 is TGTGCCAGCTTAATCCAATTCTTGGGGACAGAGAACACTGAAGCTTTCTTT.

The CDR3 DNA reads as TGTGCCAGCTCAATTGTCGGGAGAAGTGATCAGCCCCAGCATTTT. This encodes CASSIVGRSDQPQHF. The chain employs TRBV18 and TRBJ1-5; D remains ambiguous. This CDR3 has 15 amino acids. Germline-derived CDR1 and CDR2 are KGHSH and LQKENI. The ends were cut back, 5 bases at V and 5 bases at J, with 16 bases in the middle.

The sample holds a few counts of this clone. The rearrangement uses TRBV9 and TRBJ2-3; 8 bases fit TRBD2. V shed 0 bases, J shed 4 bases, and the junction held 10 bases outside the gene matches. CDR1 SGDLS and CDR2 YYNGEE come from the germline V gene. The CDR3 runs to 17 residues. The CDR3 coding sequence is TGTGCCAGCAGCGTAGCTTTCGGGGGGGATAAGGCAGATACGCAGTATTTT. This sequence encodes CASSVAFGGDKADTQYF.

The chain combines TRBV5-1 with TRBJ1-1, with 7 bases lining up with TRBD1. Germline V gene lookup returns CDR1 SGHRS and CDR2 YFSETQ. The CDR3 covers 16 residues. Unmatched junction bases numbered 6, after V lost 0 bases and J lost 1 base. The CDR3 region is CASSLGLQGRNTEAFF. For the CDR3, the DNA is TGCGCCAGCAGCTTGGGATTACAGGGGAGGAACACTGAAGCTTTCTTT.

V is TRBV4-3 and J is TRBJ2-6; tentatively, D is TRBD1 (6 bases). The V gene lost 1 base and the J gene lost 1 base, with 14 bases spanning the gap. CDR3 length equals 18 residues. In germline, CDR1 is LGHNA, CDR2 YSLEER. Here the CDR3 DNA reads TGCGCCAGCAGCCAAGGCCGACAGGAAGGGTCTGGGGCCAACGTCCTGACTTTC. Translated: CASSQGRQEGSGANVLTF.

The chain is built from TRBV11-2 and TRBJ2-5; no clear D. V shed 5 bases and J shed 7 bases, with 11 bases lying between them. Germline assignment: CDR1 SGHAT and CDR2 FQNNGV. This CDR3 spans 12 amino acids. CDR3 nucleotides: TGTGCCAGCAGCCCTCAGGTTTCGACCCAGTACTTC. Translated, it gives CASSPQVSTQYF.

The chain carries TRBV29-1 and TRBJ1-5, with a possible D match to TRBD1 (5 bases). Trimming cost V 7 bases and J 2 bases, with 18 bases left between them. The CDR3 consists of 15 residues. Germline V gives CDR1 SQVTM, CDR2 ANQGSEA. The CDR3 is CSAANSAGGNQPQHF. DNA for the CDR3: TGCAGCGCCGCAAACTCGGCGGGGGGCAATCAGCCCCAGCATTTT.

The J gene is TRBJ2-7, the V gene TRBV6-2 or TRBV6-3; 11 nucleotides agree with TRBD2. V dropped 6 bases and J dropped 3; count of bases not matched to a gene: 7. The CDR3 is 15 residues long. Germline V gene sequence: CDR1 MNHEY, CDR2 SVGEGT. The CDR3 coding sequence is TGTGCCAGCAGCCGCCGACTAGCGGGAAGCTACGAGCAGTACTTC. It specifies CASSRRLAGSYEQYF.

As DNA, the CDR3 is TGCGCCAGCAGCCCGGGGGACAGGAATTATGGCTACACCTTC. It is translated as CASSPGDRNYGYTF. J is TRBJ1-2 and V is TRBV5-1, with 8 bases aligning to TRBD1. CDR1 is SGHRS and CDR2 is YFSETQ in the germline V gene. V lost 4 bases, J lost 5 bases, and 7 bases stayed unmatched. The CDR3 has 14 residues.

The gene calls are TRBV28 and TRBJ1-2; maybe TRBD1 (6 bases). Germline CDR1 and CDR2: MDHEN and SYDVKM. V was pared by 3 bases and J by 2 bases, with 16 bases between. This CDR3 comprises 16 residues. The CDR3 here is CASSLAQGSRNYGYTF. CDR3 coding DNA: TGTGCCAGCAGTTTGGCTCAGGGGTCTCGGAACTATGGCTACACCTTC.

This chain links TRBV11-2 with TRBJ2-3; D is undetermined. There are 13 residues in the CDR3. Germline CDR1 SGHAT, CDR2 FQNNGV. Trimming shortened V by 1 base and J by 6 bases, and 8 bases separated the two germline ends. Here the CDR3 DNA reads TGTGCCAGCAGCTTAGGTTGGCAGGATACGCAGTATTTT. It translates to CASSLGWQDTQYF.

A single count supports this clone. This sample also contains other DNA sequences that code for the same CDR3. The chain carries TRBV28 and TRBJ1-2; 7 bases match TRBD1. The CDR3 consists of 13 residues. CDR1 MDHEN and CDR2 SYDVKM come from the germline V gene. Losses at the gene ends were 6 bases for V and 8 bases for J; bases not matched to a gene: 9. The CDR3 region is CASSPDRVGGYTF. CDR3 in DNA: TGTGCCAGCAGCCCCGACAGGGTGGGCGGCTACACCTTC.

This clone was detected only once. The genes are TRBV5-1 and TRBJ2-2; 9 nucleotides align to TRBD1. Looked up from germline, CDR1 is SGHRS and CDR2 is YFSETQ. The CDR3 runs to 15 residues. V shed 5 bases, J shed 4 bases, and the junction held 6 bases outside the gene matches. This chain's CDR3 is CASSSGTGPTGELFF. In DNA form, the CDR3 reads TGCGCCAGCAGTTCTGGGACAGGGCCCACCGGGGAGCTGTTTTTT.

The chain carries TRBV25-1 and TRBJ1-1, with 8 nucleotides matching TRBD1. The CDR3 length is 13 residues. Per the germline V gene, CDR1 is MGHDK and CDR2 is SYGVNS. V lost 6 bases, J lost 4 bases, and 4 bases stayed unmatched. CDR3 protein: CASSRGQGTEAFF. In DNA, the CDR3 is TGTGCCAGCAGCAGGGGGCAGGGCACTGAAGCTTTCTTT. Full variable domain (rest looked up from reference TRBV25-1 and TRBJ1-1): EADIYQTPRYLVIGTGKKITLECSQTMGHDKMYWYQQDPGMELHLIHYSYGVNSTEKGDLSSESTVSRIRTEHFPLTLESARPSHTSQYLCASSRGQGTEAFFGQGTRLTVV.

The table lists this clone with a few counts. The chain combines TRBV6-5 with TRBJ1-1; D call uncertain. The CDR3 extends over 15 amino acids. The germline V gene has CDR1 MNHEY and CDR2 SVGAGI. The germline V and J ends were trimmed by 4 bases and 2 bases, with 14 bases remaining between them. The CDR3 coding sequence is TGTGCCAGCAGTTCAAGCCGGGAACTCAACACTGAAGCTTTCTTT. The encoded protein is CASSSSRELNTEAFF.

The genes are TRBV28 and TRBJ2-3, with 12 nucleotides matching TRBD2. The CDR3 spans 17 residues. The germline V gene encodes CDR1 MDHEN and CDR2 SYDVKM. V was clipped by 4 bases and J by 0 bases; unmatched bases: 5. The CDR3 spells CASSSWTSGASTDTQYF. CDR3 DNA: TGTGCCAGCAGTTCATGGACTAGCGGGGCCAGCACAGATACGCAGTATTTT. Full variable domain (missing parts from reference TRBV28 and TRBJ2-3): DVKVTQSSRYLVKRTGEKVFLECVQDMDHENMFWYRQDPGLGLRLIYFSYDVKMKEKGDIPEGYSVSREKKERFSLILESASTNQTSMYLCASSSWTSGASTDTQYFGPGTRLTVL.

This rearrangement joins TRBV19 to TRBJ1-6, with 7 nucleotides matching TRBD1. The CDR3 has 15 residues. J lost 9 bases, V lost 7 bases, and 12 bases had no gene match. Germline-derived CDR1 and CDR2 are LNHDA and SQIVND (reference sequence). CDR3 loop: CASTLGQTGGSPLHF. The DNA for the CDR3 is TGTGCCAGTACCCTGGGACAGACCGGTGGTTCACCCCTCCACTTT.

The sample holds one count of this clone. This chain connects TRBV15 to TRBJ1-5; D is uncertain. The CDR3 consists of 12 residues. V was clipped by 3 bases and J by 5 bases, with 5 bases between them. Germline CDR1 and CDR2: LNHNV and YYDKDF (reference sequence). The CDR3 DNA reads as TGTGCCACCAGCAGGTCCGATCAGCCCCAGCATTTT. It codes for CATSRSDQPQHF.

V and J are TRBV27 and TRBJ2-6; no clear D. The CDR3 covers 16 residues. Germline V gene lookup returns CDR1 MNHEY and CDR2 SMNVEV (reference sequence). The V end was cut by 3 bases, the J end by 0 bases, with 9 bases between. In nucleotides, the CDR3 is TGTGCCAGCAGTTTCGGGTTGGGCTCTGGGGCCAACGTCCTGACTTTC. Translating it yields CASSFGLGSGANVLTF.

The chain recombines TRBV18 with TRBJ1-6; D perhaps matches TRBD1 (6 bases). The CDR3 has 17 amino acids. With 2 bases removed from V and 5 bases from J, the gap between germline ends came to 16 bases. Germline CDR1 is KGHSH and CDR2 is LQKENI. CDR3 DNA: TGTGCCAGCTCACCATTGGAGCCGGACAGAAATAATTCACCCCTCCACTTT. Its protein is CASSPLEPDRNNSPLHF.

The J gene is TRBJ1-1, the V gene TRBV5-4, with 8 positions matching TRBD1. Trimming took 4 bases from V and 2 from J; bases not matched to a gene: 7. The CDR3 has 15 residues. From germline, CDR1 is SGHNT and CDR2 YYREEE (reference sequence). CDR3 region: CASSGRTGTNTEAFF. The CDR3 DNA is TGTGCCAGCAGCGGTCGGACAGGGACAAACACTGAAGCTTTCTTT.

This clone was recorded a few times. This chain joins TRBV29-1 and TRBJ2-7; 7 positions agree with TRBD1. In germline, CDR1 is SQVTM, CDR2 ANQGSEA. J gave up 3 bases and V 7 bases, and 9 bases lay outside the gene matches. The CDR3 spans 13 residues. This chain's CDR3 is CSGTGVGGYEQYF. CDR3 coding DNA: TGCAGCGGTACAGGGGTTGGTGGCTACGAGCAGTACTTC.

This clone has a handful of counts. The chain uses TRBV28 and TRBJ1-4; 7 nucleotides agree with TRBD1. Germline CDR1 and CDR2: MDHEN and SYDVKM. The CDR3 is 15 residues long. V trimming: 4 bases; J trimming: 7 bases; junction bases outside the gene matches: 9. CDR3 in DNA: TGTGCCAGCAGTTCCCCGACAGGGAGCGGTGAAAAACTGTTTTTT. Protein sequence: CASSSPTGSGEKLFF.

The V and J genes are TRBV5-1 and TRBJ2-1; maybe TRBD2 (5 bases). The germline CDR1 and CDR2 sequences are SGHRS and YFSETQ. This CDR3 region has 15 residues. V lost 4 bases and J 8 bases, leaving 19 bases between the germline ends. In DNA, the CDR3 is TGCGCCAGCAGCCCCGCCGGGATTAAAGGCCATGAGCAGTTCTTC. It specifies CASSPAGIKGHEQFF.

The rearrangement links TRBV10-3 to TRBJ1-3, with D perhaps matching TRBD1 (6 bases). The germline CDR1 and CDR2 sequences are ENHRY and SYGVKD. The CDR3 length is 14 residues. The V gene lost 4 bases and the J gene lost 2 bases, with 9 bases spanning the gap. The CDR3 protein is CAISGGGTGNTIYF. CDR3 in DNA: TGTGCCATCAGTGGAGGGGGAACTGGAAACACCATATATTTT.

DNA of the CDR3: TGTGCCAGCAGTCCTCTGGGGGGTGAGAATCAGCCCCAGCATTTT. Its protein product is CASSPLGGENQPQHF. The chain carries TRBV28 and TRBJ1-5; D is perhaps TRBD1 (5 bases). Germline CDR1 MDHEN, CDR2 SYDVKM. Between the trimmed V and J ends, which lost 5 bases and 4 bases, there was a span of 15 bases. The CDR3 has 15 residues.